The T cell receptor beta chain described here comes from a study of T cell repertoires in cytomegalovirus infection. Study-level background: Well-studied HLA-B-restricted CMV epitopes were used in the study alongside recently identified HLA-C-restricted ones. From public TCR beta signatures came an indication of both CMV infection and matching HLA type.

Overall study findings and caveats: HLA-C-restricted TCR beta clonotypes specific for CMV led the ex vivo response. Using cumulative public TCR beta family frequency, the authors identified those who carried CMV together with the relevant HLA.

With respect to this clonotype: Antigen specificity is unknown.

TCRdb re-called the reads through MiXCR, storing one row per CDR3 protein. The data show about 51,000 distinct CDR3 sequences, 20% to 25% seen once. Trimming at V came to 4 bases and at J to 8 bases, leaving 5 bases not matched to a gene. Germline V gives CDR1 SGHNT, CDR2 YYREEE (reference sequence). The CDR3 is made up of 15 amino acids. The input for sequencing was CD8+ T cells from cultured PBMCs, taken from culture after CMV antigen stimulation. This receptor was identified in a human donor in good health (CMV status not recorded). Some clones in this sample may be carry-over from other donors' samples. This chain connects TRBV5-4 to TRBJ2-1; 14 bases align to TRBD2. DNA for the CDR3: TGTGCCAGCAGCATCGGACTAGCGGGAGGCGATGAGCAGTTCTTC. Its translation is CASSIGLAGGDEQFF. Full variable domain (remainder filled in from reference TRBV5-4 and TRBJ2-1): ETGVTQSPTHLIKTRGQQVTLRCSSQSGHNTVSWYQQALGQGPQFIFQYYREEENGRGNFPPRFSGLQFPNYSSELNVNALELDDSALYLCASSIGLAGGDEQFFGPGTRLTVL.